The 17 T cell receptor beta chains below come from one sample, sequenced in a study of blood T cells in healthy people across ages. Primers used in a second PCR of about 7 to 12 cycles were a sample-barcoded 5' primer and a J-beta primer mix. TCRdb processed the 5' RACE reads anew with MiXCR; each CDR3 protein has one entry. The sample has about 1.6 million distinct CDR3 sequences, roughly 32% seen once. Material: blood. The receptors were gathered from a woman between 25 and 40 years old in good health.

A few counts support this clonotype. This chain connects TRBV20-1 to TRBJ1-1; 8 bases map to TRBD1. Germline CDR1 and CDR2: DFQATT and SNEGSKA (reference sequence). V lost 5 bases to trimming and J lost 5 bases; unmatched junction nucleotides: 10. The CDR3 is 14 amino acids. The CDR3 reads CSAVQTGGRTEAFF. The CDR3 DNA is TGCAGTGCTGTTCAAACAGGGGGACGAACTGAAGCTTTCTTT.

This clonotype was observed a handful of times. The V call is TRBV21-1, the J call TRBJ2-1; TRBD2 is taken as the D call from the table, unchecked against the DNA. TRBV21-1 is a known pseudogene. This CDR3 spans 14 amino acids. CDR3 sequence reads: CASSLQLGRRQRFF. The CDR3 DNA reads TGTGCCAGCAGCCTACAACTAGGACGCCGCCAGCGGTTCTTC.

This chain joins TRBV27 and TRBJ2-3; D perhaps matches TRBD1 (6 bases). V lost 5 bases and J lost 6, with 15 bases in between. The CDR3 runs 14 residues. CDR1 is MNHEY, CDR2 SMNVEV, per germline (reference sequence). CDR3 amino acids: CASSHNGQMDTQYF. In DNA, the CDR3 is TGTGCCAGCAGTCACAACGGACAGATGGATACGCAGTATTTT.

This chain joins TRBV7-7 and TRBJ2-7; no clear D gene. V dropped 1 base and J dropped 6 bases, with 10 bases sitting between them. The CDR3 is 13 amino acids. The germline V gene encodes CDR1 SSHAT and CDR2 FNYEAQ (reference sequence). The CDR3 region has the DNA TGTGCCAGCAGCTTAGGGGCGGCCGGCGAGCAGTACTTC. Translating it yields CASSLGAAGEQYF.

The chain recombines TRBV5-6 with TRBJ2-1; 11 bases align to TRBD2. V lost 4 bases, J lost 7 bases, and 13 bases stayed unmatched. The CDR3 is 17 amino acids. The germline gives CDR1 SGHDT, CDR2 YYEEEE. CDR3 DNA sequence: TGTGCCAGCAGCCGCCTGCAACTAGCGGGGGTTACAAATGAGCAGTTCTTC. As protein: CASSRLQLAGVTNEQFF.

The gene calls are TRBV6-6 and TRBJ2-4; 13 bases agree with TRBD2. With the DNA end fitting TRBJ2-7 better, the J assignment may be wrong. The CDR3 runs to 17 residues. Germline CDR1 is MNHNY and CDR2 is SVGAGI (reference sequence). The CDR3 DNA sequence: TGTGCCAGCAGTTTGACTAGCGGGAGGTTTGGGGTTGACGAGCAGTACTTC. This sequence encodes CASSLTSGRFGVDEQYF.

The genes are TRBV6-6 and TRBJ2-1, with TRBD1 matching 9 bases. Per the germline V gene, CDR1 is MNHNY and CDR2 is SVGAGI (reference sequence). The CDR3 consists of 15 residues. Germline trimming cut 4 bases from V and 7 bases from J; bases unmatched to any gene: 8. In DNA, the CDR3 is TGTGCCAGCAGTTGGGTACAGGGGGCAAAAAATGAGCAGTTCTTC. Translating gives CASSWVQGAKNEQFF.

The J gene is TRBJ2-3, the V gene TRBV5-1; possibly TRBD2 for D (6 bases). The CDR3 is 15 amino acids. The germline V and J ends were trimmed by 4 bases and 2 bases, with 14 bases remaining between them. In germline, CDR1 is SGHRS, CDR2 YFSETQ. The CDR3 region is CASSGSGPFTDTQYF. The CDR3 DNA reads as TGCGCCAGCAGCGGGAGCGGGCCGTTCACAGATACGCAGTATTTT.

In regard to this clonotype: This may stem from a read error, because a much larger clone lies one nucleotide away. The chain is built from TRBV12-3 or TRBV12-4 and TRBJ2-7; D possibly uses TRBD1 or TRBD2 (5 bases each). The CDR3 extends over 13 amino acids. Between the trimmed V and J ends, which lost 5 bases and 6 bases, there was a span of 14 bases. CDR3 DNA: TGTGCCAGCAGTCCCGGGGCCTGGTCCGAGCAGTACTTC. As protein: CASSPGAWSEQYF.

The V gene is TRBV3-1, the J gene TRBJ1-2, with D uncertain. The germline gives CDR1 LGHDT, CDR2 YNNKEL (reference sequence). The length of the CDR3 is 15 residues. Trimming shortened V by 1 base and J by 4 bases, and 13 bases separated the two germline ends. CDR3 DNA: TGTGCCAGCAGCCAAGCGCGAATTCGGGCCTATGGCTACACCTTC. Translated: CASSQARIRAYGYTF. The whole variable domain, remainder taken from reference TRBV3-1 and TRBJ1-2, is DTAVSQTPKYLVTQMGNDKSIKCEQNLGHDTMYWYKQDSKKFLKIMFSYNNKELIINETVPNRFSPKSPDKAHLNLHINSLELGDSAVYFCASSQARIRAYGYTFGSGTRLTVV.

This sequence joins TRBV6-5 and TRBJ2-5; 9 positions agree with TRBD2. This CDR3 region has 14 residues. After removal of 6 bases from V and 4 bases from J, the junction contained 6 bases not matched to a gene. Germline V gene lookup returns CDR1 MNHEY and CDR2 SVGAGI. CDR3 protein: CASSRVAGAETQYF. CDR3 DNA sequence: TGTGCCAGCAGCCGCGTAGCGGGAGCAGAGACCCAGTACTTC.

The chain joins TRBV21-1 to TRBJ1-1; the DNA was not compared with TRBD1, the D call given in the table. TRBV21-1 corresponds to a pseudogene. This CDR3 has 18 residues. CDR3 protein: CASSNPPVSGIQGTEAFF. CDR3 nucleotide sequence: TGTGCCAGCAGCAACCCCCCGGTTTCCGGGATCCAGGGTACTGAAGCTTTCTTT.

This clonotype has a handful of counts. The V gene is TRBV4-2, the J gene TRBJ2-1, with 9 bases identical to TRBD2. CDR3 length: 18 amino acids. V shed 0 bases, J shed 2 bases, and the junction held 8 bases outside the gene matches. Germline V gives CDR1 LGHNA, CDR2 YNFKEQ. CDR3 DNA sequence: TGTGCCAGCAGCCAAGAGGGAGTCCTAGCGGGGCCCTACAATGAGCAGTTCTTC. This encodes CASSQEGVLAGPYNEQFF.

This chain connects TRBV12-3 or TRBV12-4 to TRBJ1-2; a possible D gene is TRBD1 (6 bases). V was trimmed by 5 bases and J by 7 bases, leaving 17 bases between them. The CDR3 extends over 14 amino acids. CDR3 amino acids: CASSHRGSGGGYTF. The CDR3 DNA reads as TGTGCCAGCAGTCATAGGGGGTCGGGGGGTGGCTACACCTTC.

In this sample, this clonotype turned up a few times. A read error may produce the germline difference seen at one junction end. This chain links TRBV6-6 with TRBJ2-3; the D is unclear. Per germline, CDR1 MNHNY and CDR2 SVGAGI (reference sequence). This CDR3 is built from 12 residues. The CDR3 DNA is TGTGACAGCAGTACCCCGAGTAATACGCAGTATTTT. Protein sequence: CDSSTPSNTQYF.

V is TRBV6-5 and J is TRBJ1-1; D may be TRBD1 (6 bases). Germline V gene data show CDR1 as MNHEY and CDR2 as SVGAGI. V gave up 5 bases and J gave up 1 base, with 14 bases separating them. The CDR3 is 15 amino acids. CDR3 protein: CASSNQQGPNTEAFF. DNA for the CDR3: TGTGCCAGCAGTAACCAACAGGGCCCGAACACTGAAGCTTTCTTT.

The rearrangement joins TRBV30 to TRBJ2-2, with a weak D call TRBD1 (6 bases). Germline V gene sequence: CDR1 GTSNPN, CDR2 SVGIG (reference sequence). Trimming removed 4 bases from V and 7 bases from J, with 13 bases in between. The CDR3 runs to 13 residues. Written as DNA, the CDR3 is TGTGCCTGGACCCAGGGGCGTGGCGGGGAGCTGTTTTTT. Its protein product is CAWTQGRGGELFF. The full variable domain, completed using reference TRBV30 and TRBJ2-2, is SQTIHQWPATLVQPVGSPLSLECTVEGTSNPNLYWYRQAAGRGLQLLFYSVGIGQISSEVPQNLSASRPQDRQFILSSKKLLLSDSGFYLCAWTQGRGGELFFGEGSRLTVL.